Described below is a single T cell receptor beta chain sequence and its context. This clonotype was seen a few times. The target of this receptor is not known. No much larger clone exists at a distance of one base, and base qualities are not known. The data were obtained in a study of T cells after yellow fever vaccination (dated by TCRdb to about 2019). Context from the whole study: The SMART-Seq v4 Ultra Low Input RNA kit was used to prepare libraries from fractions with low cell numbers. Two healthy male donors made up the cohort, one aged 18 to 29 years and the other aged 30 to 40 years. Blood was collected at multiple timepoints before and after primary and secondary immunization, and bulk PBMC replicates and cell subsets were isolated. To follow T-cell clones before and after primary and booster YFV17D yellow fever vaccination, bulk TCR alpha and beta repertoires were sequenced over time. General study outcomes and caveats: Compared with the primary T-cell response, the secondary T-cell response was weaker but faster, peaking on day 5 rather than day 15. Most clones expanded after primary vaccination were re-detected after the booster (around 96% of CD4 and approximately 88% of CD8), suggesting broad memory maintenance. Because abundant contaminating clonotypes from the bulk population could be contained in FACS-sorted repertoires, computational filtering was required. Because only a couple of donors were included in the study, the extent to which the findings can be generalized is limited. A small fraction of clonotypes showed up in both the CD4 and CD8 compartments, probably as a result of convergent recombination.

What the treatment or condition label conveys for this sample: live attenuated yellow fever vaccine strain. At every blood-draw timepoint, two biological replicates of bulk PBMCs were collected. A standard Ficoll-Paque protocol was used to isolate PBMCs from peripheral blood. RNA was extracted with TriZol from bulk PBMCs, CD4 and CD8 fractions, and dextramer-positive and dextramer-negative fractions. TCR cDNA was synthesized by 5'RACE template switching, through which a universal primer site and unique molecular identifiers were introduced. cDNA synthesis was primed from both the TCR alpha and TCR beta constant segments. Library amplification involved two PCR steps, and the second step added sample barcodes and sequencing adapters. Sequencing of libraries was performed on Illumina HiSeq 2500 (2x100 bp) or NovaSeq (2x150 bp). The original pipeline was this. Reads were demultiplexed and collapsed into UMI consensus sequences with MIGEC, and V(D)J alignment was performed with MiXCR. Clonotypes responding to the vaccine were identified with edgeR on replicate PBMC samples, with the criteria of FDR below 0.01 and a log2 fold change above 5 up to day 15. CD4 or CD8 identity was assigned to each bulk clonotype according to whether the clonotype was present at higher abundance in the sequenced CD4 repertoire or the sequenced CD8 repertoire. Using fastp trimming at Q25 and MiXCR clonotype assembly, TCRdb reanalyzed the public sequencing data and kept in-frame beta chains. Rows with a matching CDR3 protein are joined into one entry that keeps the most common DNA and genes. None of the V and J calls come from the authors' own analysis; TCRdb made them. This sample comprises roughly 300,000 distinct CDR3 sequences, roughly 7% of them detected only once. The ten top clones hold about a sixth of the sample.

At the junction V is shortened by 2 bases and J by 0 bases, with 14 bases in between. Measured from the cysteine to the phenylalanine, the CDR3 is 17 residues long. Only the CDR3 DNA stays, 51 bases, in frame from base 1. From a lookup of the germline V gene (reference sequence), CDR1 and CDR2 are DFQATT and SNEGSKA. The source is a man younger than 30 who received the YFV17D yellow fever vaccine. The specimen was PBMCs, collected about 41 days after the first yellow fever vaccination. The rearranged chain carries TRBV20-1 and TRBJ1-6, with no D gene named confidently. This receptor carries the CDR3 CSARPSSKSSYNSPLHF. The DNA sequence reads TGCAGTGCTAGACCCTCATCTAAAAGCTCCTATAATTCACCCCTCCACTTT.